These 24 T cell receptor beta chains came from one sample sequenced in a study of shared clonotypes between healthy human individuals. The data were produced by immunoSEQ multiplex PCR, yet TCRdb's version contains in-frame clones alone and is incomplete. This sample has over a million clones, with about three quarters found just once. The sample taken for sequencing was memory CD4+ T cells sorted from blood. This sample's subset: CD45RA-negative fraction. The origin of the receptors is a man aged 18 to 29 in good health.

The rearrangement uses TRBV9 and TRBJ2-3, with 8 bases aligning to TRBD2. V lost 2 bases, J lost 3 bases, and 8 bases stayed unmatched. The CDR3 is 16 amino acids. Germline CDR1 and CDR2: SGDLS and YYNGEE. Here the CDR3 DNA reads TGTGCCAGCAGCGTGACGGGGGGGATGAGGACAGATACGCAGTATTTT. Its translation is CASSVTGGMRTDTQYF. Variable domain in full (rest from reference TRBV9 and TRBJ2-3): DSGVTQTPKHLITATGQRVTLRCSPRSGDLSVYWYQQSLDQGLQFLIQYYNGEERAKGNILERFSAQQFPDLHSELNLSSLELGDSALYFCASSVTGGMRTDTQYFGPGTRLTVL.

The chain combines TRBV7-9 with TRBJ1-4, with 10 bases lining up with TRBD1. Trimming at V came to 1 base and at J to 0 bases, leaving 8 bases not matched to a gene. The CDR3 is made up of 19 amino acids. From germline, CDR1 is SEHNR and CDR2 FQNEAQ (reference sequence). CDR3 amino acids: CASSLDSGTGEATNEKLFF. CDR3 sequence (DNA): TGTGCCAGCAGCTTAGATTCAGGGACAGGGGAAGCAACTAATGAAAAACTGTTTTTT.

Only a few counts were recorded for this clone. This chain uses TRBV5-1 with TRBJ1-3; 7 nucleotides agree with TRBD1. The CDR3 runs 15 residues. The V segment lost 2 bases and the J segment 4 bases; nucleotides outside the gene matches: 6. The germline gives CDR1 SGHRS, CDR2 YFSETQ. CDR3 coding DNA: TGCGCCAGCAGCTTATCGACAGGGTCCGGAAACACCATATATTTT. Its protein is CASSLSTGSGNTIYF.

V is TRBV4-3 and J is TRBJ2-7; D is ambiguous. The V gene lost 0 bases and the J gene lost 1 base, with 10 bases spanning the gap. The CDR3 runs 15 residues. Germline V gene data show CDR1 as LGHNA and CDR2 as YSLEER. CDR3 amino acids: CASSQDLYGSYEQYF. CDR3 nucleotide sequence: TGCGCCAGCAGCCAAGATTTGTACGGATCCTACGAGCAGTACTTC.

Turning to this clone: Other DNA sequences of this sample code for an identical CDR3. The chain is built from TRBV18 and TRBJ2-5; the D is unclear. From germline, CDR1 is KGHSH and CDR2 LQKENI. V lost 5 bases to trimming and J lost 0 bases, with 1 base between them. The CDR3 totals 11 residues. In DNA, the CDR3 is TGTGCCAGCTCAAACCAAGAGACCCAGTACTTC. This translates into CASSNQETQYF.

The sample holds one count of this clone. The chain recombines TRBV9 with TRBJ2-7; D is unresolved. Germline values: CDR1 SGDLS, CDR2 YYNGEE. The CDR3 extends over 14 amino acids. V lost 0 bases and J lost 0, with 7 bases in between. The CDR3 loop is CASSVDRNSYEQYF. As DNA, the CDR3 is TGTGCCAGCAGCGTAGACAGAAACTCCTACGAGCAGTACTTC.

This clone came up once. V gene TRBV4-2 combines with J gene TRBJ2-5; the match to TRBD2 covers 16 bases. V trimming: 0 bases; J trimming: 5 bases; junction bases outside the gene matches: 24. This CDR3 spans 24 amino acids. Germline CDR1 LGHNA, CDR2 YNFKEQ. CDR3 protein: CASSQEKGTSGTSGGALHRETQYF. CDR3 DNA: TGTGCCAGCAGCCAAGAGAAGGGTACTTCCGGGACTAGCGGGGGGGCCCTCCACCGGGAGACCCAGTACTTC.

DNA of the CDR3: TGTGCCAGTAGCCGTTCGCGGACAGGGGGGGCCAACGTCCTGACTTTC. Its translation: CASSRSRTGGANVLTF. V gene TRBV19 combines with J gene TRBJ2-6, with TRBD1 matching 8 bases. CDR3 size: 16 residues. Unmatched junction bases numbered 8, after V lost 6 bases and J lost 4 bases. Germline V lookup: CDR1 LNHDA, CDR2 SQIVND (reference sequence). Full variable domain (rest looked up from reference TRBV19 and TRBJ2-6): DGGITQSPKYLFRKEGQNVTLSCEQNLNHDAMYWYRQDPGQGLRLIYYSQIVNDFQKGDIAEGYSVSREKKESFPLTVTSAQKNPTAFYLCASSRSRTGGANVLTFGAGSRLTVL.

The chain employs TRBV10-3 and TRBJ1-2; a possible D gene is TRBD1 (6 bases). Trimming cost V 10 bases and J 2 bases, with 14 bases left between them. The CDR3 is 13 amino acids. Germline V CDR1 and CDR2: ENHRY, SYGVKD. CDR3 in DNA: TGTGCCACCGGGGTTACAGGGAACTATGGCTACACCTTC. Translating it yields CATGVTGNYGYTF.

This clone was observed a single time. The chain has TRBV18 and TRBJ1-1; D is perhaps TRBD1 (5 bases). Trimming took 1 base from V and 0 from J, leaving 12 bases between them. Germline V gives CDR1 KGHSH, CDR2 LQKENI. The CDR3 sequence is 16 residues long. CDR3 in amino acids: CASSPRAVGVNTEAFF. Here the CDR3 DNA reads TGTGCCAGCTCACCACGGGCAGTGGGGGTGAACACTGAAGCTTTCTTT.

Comments on this clone: A read error is possible here, since a much larger clone lies one base away. Other nucleotide sequences from this sample produce the same CDR3. The chain has TRBV4-3 and TRBJ1-6; D not certain. Trimming left V 3 bases short and J 7 bases short, with 10 bases between. Germline V gives CDR1 LGHNA, CDR2 YSLEER. The CDR3 sequence is 14 residues long. The CDR3 protein is CASSQDTGNSPLHF. The CDR3 coding sequence is TGCGCCAGCAGCCAGGATACGGGAAATTCACCCCTCCACTTT.

In DNA, the CDR3 is TGTGCCAGCTCACGTACGGGACTAGCGGGCGGAGAGACCCAGTACTTC. This codes for CASSRTGLAGGETQYF. The rearrangement uses TRBV18 and TRBJ2-5; 12 positions match TRBD2. This CDR3 is 16 amino acids long. Germline assignment: CDR1 KGHSH and CDR2 LQKENI. Unmatched junction bases numbered 7, after V lost 4 bases and J lost 4 bases.

Concerning this clone: Different DNA sequences within this sample yield the same CDR3. J is TRBJ1-4 and V is TRBV6-1; TRBD1 agrees at 7 bases. The germline gives CDR1 MNHNS, CDR2 SASEGT. The CDR3 is 15 residues long. The V and J ends lost 4 bases and 0 bases, in that order; junction bases with no gene match: 2. CDR3 sequence: CASSATGATNEKLFF. The CDR3 DNA reads as TGTGCCAGCAGTGCCACAGGGGCAACTAATGAAAAACTGTTTTTT.

V and J are TRBV5-1 and TRBJ1-3, with 7 bases lining up with TRBD1. The V and J ends lost 4 bases and 4 bases, in that order; junction bases with no gene match: 23. The CDR3 covers 20 residues. Germline CDR1 and CDR2: SGHRS and YFSETQ. This chain's CDR3 is CASSAEPGQPIPKIGNTIYF. In DNA form, the CDR3 reads TGCGCCAGCAGCGCTGAGCCGGGACAGCCCATTCCTAAGATAGGAAACACCATATATTTT.

This clone was picked up many times. CDR3 sequence: CASSPEPPGELFF. The CDR3 DNA reads TGTGCCAGCAGCCCGGAGCCTCCCGGGGAGCTGTTTTTT. This chain links TRBV5-4 with TRBJ2-2; D uncertain. In germline, CDR1 is SGHNT, CDR2 YYREEE (reference sequence). The CDR3 covers 13 residues. The germline V and J ends were trimmed by 4 bases and 6 bases, with 10 bases remaining between them.

V and J are TRBV19 and TRBJ1-1; D is unclear. From germline, CDR1 is LNHDA and CDR2 SQIVND (reference sequence). The ends were cut back, 5 bases at V and 4 bases at J, with 8 bases in the middle. The CDR3 runs 12 residues. CDR3 region: CASSDGFTEAFF. DNA of the CDR3: TGTGCCAGTAGTGATGGGTTCACTGAAGCTTTCTTT.

The sample holds a few counts of this clone. The chain carries TRBV5-1 and TRBJ2-2, with D possibly TRBD1 on 6 matching bases. The ends were cut back, 4 bases at V and 8 bases at J, with 18 bases in the middle. Germline lookup yields CDR1 SGHRS and CDR2 YFSETQ. The CDR3 is made up of 15 amino acids. The CDR3, as DNA: TGCGCCAGCAGCGTGGACAGTGTTGTATCGGGGGAGCTGTTTTTT. The encoded protein is CASSVDSVVSGELFF.

The chain couples TRBV7-2 to TRBJ2-7, with 13 positions matching TRBD2. V lost 5 bases and J lost 4; bases outside the gene matches: 2. This CDR3 is built from 14 residues. Germline CDR1 SGHTA, CDR2 FQGNSA. The CDR3 here is CASSRLAGGYEQYF. The CDR3 region has the DNA TGTGCCAGCAGCAGACTAGCGGGAGGTTACGAGCAGTACTTC.

The V and J genes are TRBV19 and TRBJ1-4; D call uncertain. Trimming shortened V by 7 bases and J by 5 bases, and 14 bases separated the two germline ends. This CDR3 contains 14 residues. Germline V CDR1 and CDR2: LNHDA, SQIVND (reference sequence). CDR3 DNA sequence: TGTGCCAGTATCCGAACCGATGCAAATGAAAAACTGTTTTTT. It is translated as CASIRTDANEKLFF.

The rearrangement links TRBV5-1 to TRBJ1-2; D is unclear. Trimming left V 2 bases short and J 0 bases short, with 8 bases between. The germline V gene encodes CDR1 SGHRS and CDR2 YFSETQ. The CDR3 is 14 residues long. The CDR3 DNA reads as TGCGCCAGCAGCTTCTCAGGAGCTAACTATGGCTACACCTTC. Its translation is CASSFSGANYGYTF. The full variable domain, completed using reference TRBV5-1 and TRBJ1-2, is KAGVTQTPRYLIKTRGQQVTLSCSPISGHRSVSWYQQTPGQGLQFLFEYFSETQRNKGNFPGRFSGRQFSNSRSEMNVSTLELGDSALYLCASSFSGANYGYTFGSGTRLTVV.

The chain employs TRBV9 and TRBJ1-1, with a tentative D call TRBD1 (5 bases). The CDR3 contains 14 residues. Per the germline V gene, CDR1 is SGDLS and CDR2 is YYNGEE. Trimming pared 6 bases from V and 4 bases from J, leaving 16 bases between. The CDR3 DNA sequence: TGTGCCAGCACCCGTATCGGGGGGGGCACTGAAGCTTTCTTT. This gives the protein CASTRIGGGTEAFF. Filled out from reference TRBV9 and TRBJ1-1, the complete variable domain reads DSGVTQTPKHLITATGQRVTLRCSPRSGDLSVYWYQQSLDQGLQFLIQYYNGEERAKGNILERFSAQQFPDLHSELNLSSLELGDSALYFCASTRIGGGTEAFFGQGTRLTVV.

V usage is TRBV6-5 and J usage is TRBJ2-5; 15 nucleotides agree with TRBD2. The CDR3 has 16 amino acids. The V gene's germline CDR1 is MNHEY and CDR2 SVGAGI. Losses at the gene ends were 4 bases for V and 3 bases for J; bases not matched to a gene: 3. The CDR3 region has the DNA TGTGCCAGCAGTTTCGGACTAGCGGGGGGGAAAGAGACCCAGTACTTC. Its translation is CASSFGLAGGKETQYF.

This clone appeared a single time. CDR3 region: CASSLSRTTSGRWYEQYF. CDR3 in DNA: TGTGCCAGCAGCTTATCCAGAACGACTAGCGGGAGGTGGTACGAGCAGTACTTC. The V and J genes are TRBV7-2 and TRBJ2-7; 13 positions match TRBD2. CDR1 is SGHTA, CDR2 FQGNSA, per germline. Germline trimming cut 2 bases from V and 4 bases from J; bases unmatched to any gene: 11. CDR3 length: 18 amino acids. Full variable domain (rest looked up from reference TRBV7-2 and TRBJ2-7): GAGVSQSPSNKVTEKGKDVELRCDPISGHTALYWYRQSLGQGLEFLIYFQGNSAPDKSGLPSDRFSAERTGGSVSTLTIQRTQQEDSAVYLCASSLSRTTSGRWYEQYFGPGTRLTVT.

The chain is built from TRBV7-6 and TRBJ1-3; D call uncertain. Trimming removed 7 bases from V and 0 bases from J, with 7 bases in between. Germline-derived CDR1 and CDR2 are SGHVS and FNYEAQ. The CDR3 is made up of 13 amino acids. This chain's CDR3 is CASKVASGNTIYF. CDR3 sequence (DNA): TGTGCCAGCAAGGTAGCCTCTGGAAACACCATATATTTT. The whole variable domain, remainder taken from reference TRBV7-6 and TRBJ1-3, is GAGVSQSPRYKVTKRGQDVALRCDPISGHVSLYWYRQALGQGPEFLTYFNYEAQQDKSGLPNDRFSAERPEGSISTLTIQRTEQRDSAMYRCASKVASGNTIYFGEGSWLTVV.